Listed below are T cell receptor beta chains from one sample, sequenced in a study of monozygotic twins with cystic fibrosis. Profiling relied on immunoSEQ multiplex PCR, and the TCRdb table lists in-frame clones only, not all of them. Here the sample spans 30,000 to 45,000 clones, approximately 80% being singletons. Source material: blood. The receptors were sampled from a girl between 2 and 10 years old with cystic fibrosis. CDR3s include the opening cysteine and the closing phenylalanine or tryptophan. The D gene is left open where the match is weak. A clone size is listed for some rows: how often the clone was seen (once, few, many), or a class if it is expanded.

j_gene,abundance,v_gene,d_gene,CDR3nt,CDR3aa
TRBJ2-7,NA,TRBV5-5,NA,TGTGCCAGCAGCTTCTTTGGGGTTCGGTACGAGCAGTACTTC,CASSFFGVRYEQYF
TRBJ1-5,NA,TRBV27,NA,TGTGCCAGCAGTTTCTTTAGCAATCAGCCCCAGCATTTT,CASSFFSNQPQHF
TRBJ1-2,once,TRBV5-4,NA,TGTGCCAGCAGCTTTTATCAAGGAAACTATGGCTACACCTTC,CASSFYQGNYGYTF
TRBJ1-2,NA,TRBV29-1,TRBD1,TGCAGCGGGCGCGGCGGGACAGGGCATGGCTACACCTTC,CSGRGGTGHGYTF
TRBJ1-1,NA,TRBV7-2,NA,TGTGCCAGCAGCCTCTGGGGGGACCAAGCTGAAGCTTTCTTT,CASSLWGDQAEAFF
TRBJ1-4,NA,TRBV9,TRBD1,TGTGCCAGCAGCGTAGGGTGGGCCGAGACAGGGGGTGAAAAACTGTTTTTT,CASSVGWAETGGEKLFF
TRBJ2-3,NA,TRBV5-1,TRBD2,TGCGCCAGCAGCGCGGGACTAGCGGGGGGAGATACGCAGTATTTT,CASSAGLAGGDTQYF
TRBJ2-1,NA,TRBV2,TRBD2,TGTGCCAGCAGTGCCTTGGGGCGGGGGGCACACAATGAGCAGTTCTTC,CASSALGRGAHNEQFF
TRBJ1-2,NA,TRBV2,TRBD1,TGTGCCAGCAGAGGGGACAGGGACCTTGGGGGCTACACCTTC,CASRGDRDLGGYTF
TRBJ2-7,NA,TRBV5-5,TRBD1,TGTGCCAGCAGCTTGGGCGCCGAGACAGGGGGCTTCGAGCAGTACTTC,CASSLGAETGGFEQYF
TRBJ2-3,NA,TRBV7-9,NA,TGTGCCAGCAGTCGCAAGGGGGGAGATACGCAGTATTTT,CASSRKGGDTQYF
TRBJ2-2,NA,TRBV6-1,TRBD2,TGTGCCAGCCATTGGGGGGGATCCACCGGGGAGCTGTTTTTT,CASHWGGSTGELFF
TRBJ1-1,NA,TRBV18,NA,TGTGCCAGCTCACCGTCAGGGAGCGACACTGAAGCTTTCTTT,CASSPSGSDTEAFF
TRBJ1-4,NA,TRBV7-9,NA,TGTGCCAGCAGCTTAGCACCCTTGAATGGAAAACTGTTTTTT,CASSLAPLNGKLFF
TRBJ1-6,NA,TRBV7-2,NA,TGTGCCAGCAGCAGCGGGACGAATTCACCCCTCCACTTT,CASSSGTNSPLHF
TRBJ2-1,NA,TRBV30,TRBD2,TGTGCCTGGGCGGGACTAGCGGGGGGATACAATGAGCAGTTCTTC,CAWAGLAGGYNEQFF
TRBJ1-2,NA,TRBV5-1,TRBD1,TGCGCCAGCAGCTTGGGGGACAGCTATGGCTACACCTTC,CASSLGDSYGYTF
TRBJ2-2,NA,TRBV19,TRBD1,TGTGCCAGTAGTAGGGACAGGGAAACCGGGGAGCTGTTTTTT,CASSRDRETGELFF
TRBJ1-2,NA,TRBV15,NA,TGTGCCACCAGCAGAGATGGCAAGGGGCGGCTCTATGGCTACACCTTC,CATSRDGKGRLYGYTF
TRBJ2-3,once,TRBV27,NA,TGTGCCAGCAGTTTAGGGCAGGGGCCCCCAGATACGCAGTATTTT,CASSLGQGPPDTQYF
TRBJ2-1,NA,TRBV4-3,NA,TGCGCCAGCAGCCAAGGCCCCGGGTCGGCGATTTTAGATGAGCAGTTCTTC,CASSQGPGSAILDEQFF
TRBJ1-1,NA,TRBV9,NA,TGTGCCAGCAGCGTACAAGGGCCCGGGGGGGAAGCTTTCTTT,CASSVQGPGGEAFF
TRBJ2-2,NA,TRBV5-4,TRBD2,TGTGCCAGCAGCTTGGTAGCGGGGGGACGGACCGGGGAGCTGTTTTTT,CASSLVAGGRTGELFF
TRBJ2-7,NA,TRBV6-1,TRBD2,TGTGCCAGCAGTGCTCTCGCGGGGGGTAACTACGAGCAGTACTTC,CASSALAGGNYEQYF
TRBJ2-4,NA,TRBV4-1,TRBD2,TGCGCCAGCAGCTCCCGAGCGGGGCTATACATTCAGTACTTC,CASSSRAGLYIQYF
TRBJ2-1,NA,TRBV13,TRBD2,TGTGCCAGCAGCCGGGGACTAGCGGCGTACAATGAGCAGTTCTTC,CASSRGLAAYNEQFF
TRBJ2-7,NA,TRBV27,TRBD1,TGTGCCAGCAGTTTAATTCGACTACGGGACAGCTCCTACGAGCAGTACTTC,CASSLIRLRDSSYEQYF
TRBJ1-2,NA,TRBV7-6,TRBD1,TGTGCCAGCAGCTCAATCCAGACAGGGGGCTTAACAACCTTC,CASSSIQTGGLTTF
TRBJ1-1,once,TRBV4-1,NA,TGCGCCAGCAGCCATCTCCTCGGTAGGAACACTGAAGCTTTCTTT,CASSHLLGRNTEAFF
TRBJ2-1,NA,TRBV7-9,NA,TGTGCCAGCAGCTTGCGGTCCGACTCCTACAATGAGCAGTTCTTC,CASSLRSDSYNEQFF
TRBJ2-1,NA,TRBV13,NA,TGTGCCAGCAGCTTATATTATAGTCCAGATGAGCAGTTCTTC,CASSLYYSPDEQFF
TRBJ2-2,NA,TRBV12-1,NA,TGTGCCAGCAGCTTTGCAAGGACTAGCGGGGTCGCGAACACCGGGGAGCTGTTTTTT,CASSFARTSGVANTGELFF
TRBJ2-7,NA,TRBV7-9,TRBD1,TGTGCCAGCAGCCCCCAGGGGGCAGGGTCCTACGAGCAGTACTTC,CASSPQGAGSYEQYF
TRBJ2-7,few,TRBV7-2,NA,TGTGCCAGCAGCTACAGCAGCTCCTACGAGCAGTACTTC,CASSYSSSYEQYF
TRBJ1-6,NA,TRBV10-1,NA,TGCGCCAGCAGTTTTAGGGGAAGTTCACCCCTCCACTTT,CASSFRGSSPLHF
TRBJ1-2,few,TRBV6-1,NA,TGTGCCAGCAGTGCGGGTGGCTATGGCTACACCTTC,CASSAGGYGYTF
TRBJ2-1,NA,TRBV4-1,TRBD1,TGCGCCAGCAGCCAAACTGGACAGGGGACCCTCAATGAGCAGTTCTTC,CASSQTGQGTLNEQFF
TRBJ2-5,NA,TRBV4-1,NA,TGCGCCAGCAGCCAAGATAGGGGACACGGTGGGGGATACCAAGAGACCCAGTACTTC,CASSQDRGHGGGYQETQYF
TRBJ2-2,NA,TRBV18,NA,TGTGCCAGCTCACCAGGAGGTGCCGGGGAGCTGTTTTTT,CASSPGGAGELFF
TRBJ1-5,NA,TRBV2,TRBD1,TGTGCCAGCACACGCTTGGGACAGGGGGGCAATCAGCCCCAGCATTTT,CASTRLGQGGNQPQHF
TRBJ2-7,NA,TRBV5-5,NA,TGTGCCAGCAGGAGACAGGCTGCCTACGAGCAGTACTTC,CASRRQAAYEQYF
TRBJ2-4,NA,TRBV5-1,TRBD2,TGCGCCAGCAGCTTGAGTCAGGTCACTAGCGGGGGACACAAAAACATTCAGTACTTC,CASSLSQVTSGGHKNIQYF
TRBJ1-3,NA,TRBV11-2,NA,TGTGCCAGCAGCTCCGTGAGGGGTGGGACTGGAAACACCATATATTTT,CASSSVRGGTGNTIYF
TRBJ1-4,NA,TRBV7-2,TRBD1,TGTGCCAGCAGTCGAGGACAGGGTAATGAAAAACTGTTTTTT,CASSRGQGNEKLFF
TRBJ2-3,NA,TRBV5-1,NA,TGCGCCAGCAGCTTGCTTGACAGCCCAGATACGCAGTATTTT,CASSLLDSPDTQYF
TRBJ2-4,NA,TRBV4-3,NA,TGCGCCAGCAGCCTTTCAAACTTGGAATATAACATTCAGTACTTC,CASSLSNLEYNIQYF
TRBJ2-7,NA,TRBV4-1,NA,TGCGCCAGCAGCCAAATAGCGGAGCGCGAGCAGTACTTC,CASSQIAEREQYF
TRBJ1-4,once,TRBV29-1,TRBD1,TGCAGCGTTGAGGTAGGGACAGGGGGCGTCTTAACTAATGAAAAACTGTTTTTT,CSVEVGTGGVLTNEKLFF
TRBJ2-4,NA,TRBV2,TRBD1,TGTGCCAGCAGCCCATGGACAGGGAGCCCGGCCAAAAACATTCAGTACTTC,CASSPWTGSPAKNIQYF
TRBJ1-2,NA,TRBV7-2,NA,TGTGCCAGCAGCTTAGCAGGGTATGGCTACACCTTC,CASSLAGYGYTF
TRBJ1-3,NA,TRBV25-1,NA,TGTGCCAGCAGCCCTGGTTGGGGGGGAACGGGAAACACCATATATTTT,CASSPGWGGTGNTIYF
TRBJ1-1,few,TRBV14,TRBD1,TGTGCCAGCAGCCTAAGGACAGGGAGGAACACTGAAGCTTTCTTT,CASSLRTGRNTEAFF
TRBJ1-6,NA,TRBV5-1,NA,TGCGCCAGCAGCTCCCGGGACATCGGTAATTCACCCCTCCACTTT,CASSSRDIGNSPLHF